The table lists the clone carrying this TCR beta chain with many counts. Its cognate antigen is unknown. CDR1 KGHSH and CDR2 LQKENI come from the germline V gene. V was trimmed by 2 bases and J by 5 bases, leaving 15 bases between them. The CDR3 loop spans 15 amino acids. Amplification yielded TCR beta CDR3 regions, with RNA transcripts as the source. The study used the HTBI primer set for a first-round RT-PCR of the TCR CDR3. TCRdb redid the calling of the multiplex PCR reads with MiXCR, one entry per CDR3 protein. This table has approximately 400,000 distinct CDR3 sequences, about 14% appearing once. The data were obtained in a study of T cells in Graves' hyperthyroidism and ophthalmopathy. The wider study: Upon initial diagnosis and before any treatment, peripheral blood was collected.

Study-level findings and limits: Blood also showed most of the thyroid clonotypes that were expanded above 0.001.

This sequence was found in a man under 40 with Graves' hyperthyroidism that later progressed to Graves' ophthalmopathy. The chain uses TRBV18 and TRBJ1-1, with D possibly being TRBD1 (5 bases). The sequenced sample was blood. CDR3 sequence: CASSPEFTGRTEAFF. DNA for the CDR3: TGTGCCAGCTCACCAGAGTTTACGGGACGGACTGAAGCTTTCTTT.